Sequencing of this T cell receptor (beta chain) was carried out in a study of response to subunit inactivated influenza vaccine. General observations from the study: It was suggested by the authors that few new T cells are recruited by each seasonal influenza vaccination.

At least ten counts were recorded for this clonotype. Its matching antigen is unknown. The CDR3 is made up of 16 amino acids. V was trimmed by 4 bases and J by 6 bases, leaving 21 bases between them. The germline V gene has CDR1 SGHDT and CDR2 YYEEEE. TCRdb itself ran the RT-PCR reads through MiXCR, one entry per CDR3 protein. The sample carries about 520,000 distinct CDR3 sequences, around 7.9% recorded once. V is TRBV5-6 and J is TRBJ2-3, with a weak D call TRBD2 (6 bases). This clonotype was obtained from a man between 50 and 69 years old who received an inactivated influenza vaccine. Material: PBMCs from blood, obtained less than 30 months after vaccination. The CDR3 spells CASSPDGTPKGDTQYF. Written as DNA, the CDR3 is TGTGCCAGCAGCCCGGACGGGACTCCGAAGGGGGATACGCAGTATTTT.